The rows below give T cell receptor beta chains drawn from one sample of a study of cytomegalovirus exposure and HLA in healthy donors. Repertoires were generated with immunoSEQ multiplex PCR, while TCRdb's copy carries only in-frame clones and drops some. The sample carries about 160,000 clones, more than 75% recorded once. What was sequenced was PBMCs. All receptors come from a man aged 18 to 29 in good health and CMV-seropositive. Each CDR3 is given with its conserved first and last residue. A D gene is named only where the DNA matches it firmly.

>TRBJ2-5|-|TRBV19
CASSIGAGLGETQYF
>TRBJ2-7|TRBD1|TRBV25-1
CASSELGDRTYEQYF
>TRBJ2-3|-|TRBV4-1
CASSQDVTVSTDTQYF
>TRBJ2-1|-|TRBV5-1
CASSPTPGNEQFF
>TRBJ2-1|TRBD2|TRBV7-3
CASSQSGGSYNEQFF
>TRBJ1-3|-|TRBV4-3
CASSQGGLGSGNTIYF
>TRBJ1-2|-|TRBV29-1
CSVEGTGRGYGYTF
>TRBJ1-1|-|TRBV7-8
CASSWTDSPLGTEAFF
>TRBJ1-5|-|TRBV5-6
CASSFNRVNQPQHF
>TRBJ1-3|-|TRBV4-3
CASSQDSSYSGNTIYF
>TRBJ2-5|TRBD1|TRBV6-5
CASRPQGRETQYF
>TRBJ2-7|-|TRBV29-1
CSVFEGTPTYEQYF
>TRBJ1-5|TRBD1|TRBV7-9
CASSATGTGNQPQHF
>TRBJ1-6|TRBD1|TRBV7-3
CASSHGQGANSPLHF
>TRBJ2-2|TRBD1|TRBV19
CASGLQGRNTGELFF
>TRBJ2-2|TRBD2|TRBV27
CASSLSEGLAEYTGELFF
>TRBJ2-7|-|TRBV7-9
CASSLLVVPYEQYF
>TRBJ1-5|TRBD1|TRBV19
CASSNGQGGDQPQHF
>TRBJ2-5|-|TRBV29-1
CSVHLTVLKETQYF
>TRBJ2-7|TRBD1|TRBV7-9
CASSAGQGGLPYEQYF
>TRBJ1-2|-|TRBV10-3
CAISETVQGASGYTF
>TRBJ2-1|TRBD2|TRBV4-3
CASSPQGGAYNEQFF
>TRBJ2-5|TRBD1|TRBV5-4
CASSLGQGAAETQYF
>TRBJ1-5|TRBD1|TRBV5-6
CASSGGGKQPQHF
>TRBJ1-1|TRBD1|TRBV9
CASSVVGSRAGGGLAEAFF
>TRBJ2-5|-|TRBV9
CASSVGLAETQYF
>TRBJ1-4|-|TRBV28
CASRQGGGFEKLFF
>TRBJ1-2|-|TRBV29-1
CSVAVGGGNYGYTF
>TRBJ1-6|-|TRBV6-1
CASNLYGDNSPLHF
>TRBJ1-2|-|TRBV6-1
CAGSEALLGGEGYGYTF
>TRBJ1-1|-|TRBV4-2
CASSQDGQPEAFF
>TRBJ2-7|-|TRBV19
CASSIAIGQNYEQYF
>TRBJ1-1|-|TRBV9
CASRQGTTDTEAFF
>TRBJ2-1|-|TRBV29-1
CSGGQSSYNEQFF
>TRBJ2-2|-|TRBV9
CASSVGTLRTGELFF
>TRBJ1-5|-|TRBV2
CASSDGGWGQPQHF
>TRBJ2-1|TRBD1|TRBV15
CATSRGRTGYNEQFF
>TRBJ1-6|-|TRBV5-6
CASANRGSPLHF
>TRBJ2-7|TRBD2|TRBV27
CASSLSNGRAGEQYF
>TRBJ1-2|-|TRBV7-9
CASSLTGANYGYTF
>TRBJ2-7|TRBD2|TRBV10-1
CASSGRGSSYEQYF
>TRBJ1-1|-|TRBV15
CATRMGQGNTEAFF
>TRBJ1-4|-|TRBV11-2
CASSLGRRSNEKLFF
>TRBJ2-6|TRBD1|TRBV18
CASSSETGGSGANVLTF
>TRBJ1-4|-|TRBV7-8
CASSLLRFNEKLFF
>TRBJ1-1|TRBD1|TRBV6-5
CASSYADRGPEAFF
>TRBJ1-2|TRBD1|TRBV18
CASSPDRGHGYTF
>TRBJ2-7|-|TRBV6-1
CASTRAREQYF
>TRBJ2-7|TRBD2|TRBV5-5
CASSPLMGAGGYEQYF